This T cell receptor (beta chain) originates from a study of CD8 T cells in ankylosing spondylitis. Regarding the study as a whole: A TCR beta motif of several highly homologous variants appeared characteristic of ankylosing spondylitis blood. Disease-linked clones displayed a CD8+ phenotype and appeared relatively rarely in peripheral blood.

For this clonotype: Its antigen is unknown.

MiXCR was run by TCRdb on the 5' RACE reads, yielding one entry per CDR3 protein. The sample lists some 220,000 distinct CDR3 sequences, about 11% occurring once. Sequenced material: blood, either unsorted or a sorted T cell fraction (not recorded which). The receptor was isolated from a male donor with ankylosing spondylitis or in good health (not recorded which).

Here the CDR3 DNA reads TGTGCCTGGAGTGTAACAGGGAGCAATCAGCCCCAGCATTTT. Translating gives CAWSVTGSNQPQHF. The chain recombines TRBV30 with TRBJ1-5, with TRBD1 as a possible D gene (6 bases). V was cut by 0 bases and J by 1 base, with 7 bases left in between. CDR3 size: 14 residues. Per the germline V gene, CDR1 is GTSNPN and CDR2 is SVGIG (reference sequence).